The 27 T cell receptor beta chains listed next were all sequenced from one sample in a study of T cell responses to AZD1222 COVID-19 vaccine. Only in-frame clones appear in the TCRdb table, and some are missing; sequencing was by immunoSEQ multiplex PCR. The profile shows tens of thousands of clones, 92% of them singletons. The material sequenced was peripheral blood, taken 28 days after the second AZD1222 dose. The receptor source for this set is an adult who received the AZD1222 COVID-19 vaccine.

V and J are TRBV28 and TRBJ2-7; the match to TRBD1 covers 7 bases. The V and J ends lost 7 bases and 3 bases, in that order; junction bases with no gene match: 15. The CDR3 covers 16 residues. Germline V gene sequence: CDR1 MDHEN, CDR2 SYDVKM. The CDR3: CASTPRLRDRYYEQYF. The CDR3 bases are TGTGCCAGCACCCCACGGTTACGGGACAGATACTACGAGCAGTACTTC.

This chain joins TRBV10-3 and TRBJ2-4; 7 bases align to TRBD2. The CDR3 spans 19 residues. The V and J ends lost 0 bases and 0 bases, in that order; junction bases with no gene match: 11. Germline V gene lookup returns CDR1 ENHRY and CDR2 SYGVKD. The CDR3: CAISESASGGNLAKNIQYF. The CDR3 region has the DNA TGTGCCATCAGTGAGTCGGCTAGCGGAGGGAACTTAGCCAAAAACATTCAGTACTTC.

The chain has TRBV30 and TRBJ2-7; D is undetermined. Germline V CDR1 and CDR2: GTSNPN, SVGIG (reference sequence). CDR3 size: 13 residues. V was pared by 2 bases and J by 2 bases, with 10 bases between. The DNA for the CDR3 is TGTGCCTGGAGTAGTGGGCACACCTACGAGCAGTACTTC. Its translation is CAWSSGHTYEQYF.

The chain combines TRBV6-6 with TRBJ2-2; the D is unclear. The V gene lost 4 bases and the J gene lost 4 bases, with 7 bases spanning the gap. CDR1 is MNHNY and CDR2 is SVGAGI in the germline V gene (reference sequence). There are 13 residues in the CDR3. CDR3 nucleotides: TGTGCCAGCAGTTTAGGAGTCACCGGGGAGCTGTTTTTT. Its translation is CASSLGVTGELFF.

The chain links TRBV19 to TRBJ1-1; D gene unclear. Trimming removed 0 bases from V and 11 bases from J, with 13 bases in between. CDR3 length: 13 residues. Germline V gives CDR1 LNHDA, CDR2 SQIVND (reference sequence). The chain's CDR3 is CASSIDLSSGAFF. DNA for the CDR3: TGTGCCAGTAGTATAGATTTGTCGTCGGGGGCTTTCTTT.

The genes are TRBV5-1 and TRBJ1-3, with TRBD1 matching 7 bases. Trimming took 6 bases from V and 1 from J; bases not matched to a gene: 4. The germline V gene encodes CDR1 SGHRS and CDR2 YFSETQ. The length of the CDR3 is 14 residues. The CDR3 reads CASNEGASGNTIYF. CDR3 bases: TGCGCCAGCAACGAGGGGGCGTCTGGAAACACCATATATTTT.

In DNA, the CDR3 is TGTGCCAGCAGTACCGACAGGTCGCTGCTCTACGAGCAGTACTTC. Amino acids: CASSTDRSLLYEQYF. The gene calls are TRBV6-5 and TRBJ2-7; the D gene is possibly TRBD1 (6 bases). Germline CDR1 and CDR2: MNHEY and SVGAGI. Deletions cut 5 bases from V and 3 bases from J, with 17 bases between. CDR3 length: 15 residues.

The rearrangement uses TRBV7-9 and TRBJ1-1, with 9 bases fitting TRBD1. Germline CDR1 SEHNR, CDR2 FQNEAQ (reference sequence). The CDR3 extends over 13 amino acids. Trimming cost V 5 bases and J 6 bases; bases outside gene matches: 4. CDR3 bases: TGTGCCAGCAGCCCAACAGGGGGCTCTGAAGCTTTCTTT. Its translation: CASSPTGGSEAFF.

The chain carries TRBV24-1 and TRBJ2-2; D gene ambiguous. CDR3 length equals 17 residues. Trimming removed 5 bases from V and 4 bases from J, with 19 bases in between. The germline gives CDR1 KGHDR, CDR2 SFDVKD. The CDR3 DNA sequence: TGTGCCACCAGTGTCTGGAAGAAGGGTCGCGGCACCGGGGAGCTGTTTTTT. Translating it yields CATSVWKKGRGTGELFF.

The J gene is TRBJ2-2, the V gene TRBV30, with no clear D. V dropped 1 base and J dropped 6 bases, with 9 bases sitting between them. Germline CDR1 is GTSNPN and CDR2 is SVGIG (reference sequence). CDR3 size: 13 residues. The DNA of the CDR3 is TGTGCCTGGAGTGGTCAGATGTCCGGGGAGCTGTTTTTT. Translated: CAWSGQMSGELFF.

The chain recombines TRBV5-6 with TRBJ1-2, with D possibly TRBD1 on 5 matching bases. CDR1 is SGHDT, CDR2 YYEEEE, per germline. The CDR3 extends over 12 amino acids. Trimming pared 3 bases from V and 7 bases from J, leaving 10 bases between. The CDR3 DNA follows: TGTGCCAGCAGCTCGGGACTCCCTGGCTACACCTTC. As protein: CASSSGLPGYTF.

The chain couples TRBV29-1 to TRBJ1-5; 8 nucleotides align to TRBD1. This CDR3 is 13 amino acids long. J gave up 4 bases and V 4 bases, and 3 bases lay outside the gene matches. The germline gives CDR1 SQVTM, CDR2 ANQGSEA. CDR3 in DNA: TGCAGCGTTGCGTACAGGGGGAATCAGCCCCAGCATTTT. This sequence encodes CSVAYRGNQPQHF. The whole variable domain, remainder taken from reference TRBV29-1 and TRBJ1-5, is SAVISQKPSRDICQRGTSLTIQCQVDSQVTMMFWYRQQPGQSLTLIATANQGSEATYESGFVIDKFPISRPNLTFSTLTVSNMSPEDSSIYLCSVAYRGNQPQHFGDGTRLSIL.

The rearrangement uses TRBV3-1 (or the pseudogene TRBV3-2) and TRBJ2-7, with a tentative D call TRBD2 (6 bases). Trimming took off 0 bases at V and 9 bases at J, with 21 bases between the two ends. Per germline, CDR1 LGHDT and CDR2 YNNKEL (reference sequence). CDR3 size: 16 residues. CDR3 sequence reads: CASSQDYRGGNSRQYF. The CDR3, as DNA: TGTGCCAGCAGCCAAGATTACCGAGGAGGGAACTCCCGGCAGTACTTC.

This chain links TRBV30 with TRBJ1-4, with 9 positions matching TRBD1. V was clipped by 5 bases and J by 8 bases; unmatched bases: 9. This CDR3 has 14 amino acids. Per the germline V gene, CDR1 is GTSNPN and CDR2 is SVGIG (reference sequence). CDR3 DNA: TGTGCCTGGTCCTCCGGGACAGGGCCGGAAAAACTGTTTTTT. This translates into CAWSSGTGPEKLFF.

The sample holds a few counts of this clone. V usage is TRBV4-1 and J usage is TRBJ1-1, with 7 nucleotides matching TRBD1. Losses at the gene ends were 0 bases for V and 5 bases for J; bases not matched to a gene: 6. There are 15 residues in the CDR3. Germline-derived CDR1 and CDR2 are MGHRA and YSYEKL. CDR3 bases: TGCGCCAGCAGCCAAGATGAGGGGGCTCTTACTGAAGCTTTCTTT. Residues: CASSQDEGALTEAFF.

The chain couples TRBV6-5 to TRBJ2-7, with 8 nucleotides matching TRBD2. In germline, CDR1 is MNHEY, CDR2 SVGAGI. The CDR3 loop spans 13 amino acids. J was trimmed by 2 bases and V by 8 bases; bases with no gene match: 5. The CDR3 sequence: CASQRLATYEQYF. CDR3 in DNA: TGTGCCAGCCAGAGACTAGCGACCTACGAGCAGTACTTC.

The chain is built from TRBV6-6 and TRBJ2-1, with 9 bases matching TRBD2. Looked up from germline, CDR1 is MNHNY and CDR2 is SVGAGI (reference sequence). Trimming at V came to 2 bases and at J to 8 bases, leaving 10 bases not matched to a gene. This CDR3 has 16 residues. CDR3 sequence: CASSYVISGSIYEQFF. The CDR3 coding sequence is TGTGCCAGCAGTTACGTTATTAGCGGGAGTATTTATGAGCAGTTCTTC.

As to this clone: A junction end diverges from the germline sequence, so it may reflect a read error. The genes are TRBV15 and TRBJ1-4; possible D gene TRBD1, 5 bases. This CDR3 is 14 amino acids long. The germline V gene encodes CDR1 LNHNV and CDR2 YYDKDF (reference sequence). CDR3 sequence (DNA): TGTGCCACCAGCAGGCAGGGAGCTAAGGAAAAACTGTTTTTT. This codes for CATSRQGAKEKLFF. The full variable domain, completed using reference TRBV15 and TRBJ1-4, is DAMVIQNPRYQVTQFGKPVTLSCSQTLNHNVMYWYQQKSSQAPKLLFHYYDKDFNNEADTPDNFQSRRPNTSFCFLDIRSPGLGDTAMYLCATSRQGAKEKLFFGSGTQLSVL.

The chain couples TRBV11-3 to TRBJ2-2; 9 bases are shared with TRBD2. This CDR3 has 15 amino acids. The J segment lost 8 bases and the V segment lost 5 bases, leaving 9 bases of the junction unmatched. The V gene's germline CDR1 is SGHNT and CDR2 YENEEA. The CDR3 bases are TGTGCCAGCAGCAACCGAGCGGGAGGAGCAGGGGAGCTGTTTTTT. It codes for CASSNRAGGAGELFF.

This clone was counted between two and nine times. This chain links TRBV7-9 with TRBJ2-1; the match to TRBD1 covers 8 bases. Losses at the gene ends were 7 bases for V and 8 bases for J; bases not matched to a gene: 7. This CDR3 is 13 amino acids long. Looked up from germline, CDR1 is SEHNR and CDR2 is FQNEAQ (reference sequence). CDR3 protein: CASILRGRDEQFF. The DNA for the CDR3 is TGTGCCAGCATTCTCAGGGGGCGGGATGAGCAGTTCTTC.

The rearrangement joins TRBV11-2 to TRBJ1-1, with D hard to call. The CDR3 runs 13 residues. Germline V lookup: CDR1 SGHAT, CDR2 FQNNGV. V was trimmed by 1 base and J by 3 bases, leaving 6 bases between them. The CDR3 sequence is CASSLGRYTEAFF. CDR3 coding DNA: TGTGCCAGCAGCTTAGGGAGGTACACTGAAGCTTTCTTT.

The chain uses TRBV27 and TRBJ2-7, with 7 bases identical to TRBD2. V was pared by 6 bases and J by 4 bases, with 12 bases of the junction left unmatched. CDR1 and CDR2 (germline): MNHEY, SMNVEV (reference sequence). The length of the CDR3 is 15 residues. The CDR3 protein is CASRPRASGYYEQYF. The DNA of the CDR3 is TGTGCCAGCAGACCGAGGGCTAGCGGATATTACGAGCAGTACTTC.

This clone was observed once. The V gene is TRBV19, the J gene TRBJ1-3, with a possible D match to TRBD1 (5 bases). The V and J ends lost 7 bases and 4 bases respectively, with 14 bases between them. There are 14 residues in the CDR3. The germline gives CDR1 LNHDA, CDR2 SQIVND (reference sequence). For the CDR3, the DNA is TGTGCCAGTACTTTCTTCGGGACCGGAAACACCATATATTTT. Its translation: CASTFFGTGNTIYF.

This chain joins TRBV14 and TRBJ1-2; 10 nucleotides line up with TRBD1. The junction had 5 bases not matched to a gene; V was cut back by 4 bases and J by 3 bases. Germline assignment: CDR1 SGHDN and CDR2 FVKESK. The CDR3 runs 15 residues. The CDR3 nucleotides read TGTGCCAGCAGCCCCGACAGGGGGCATTACTATGGCTACACCTTC. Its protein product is CASSPDRGHYYGYTF.

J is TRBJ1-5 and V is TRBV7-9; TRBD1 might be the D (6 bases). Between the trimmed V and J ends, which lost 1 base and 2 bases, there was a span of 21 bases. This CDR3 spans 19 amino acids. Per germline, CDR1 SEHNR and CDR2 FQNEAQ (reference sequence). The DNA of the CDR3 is TGTGCCAGCAGCTTAGAAGTAGTAGGGCGCAGGGGAGGCAATCAGCCCCAGCATTTT. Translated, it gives CASSLEVVGRRGGNQPQHF. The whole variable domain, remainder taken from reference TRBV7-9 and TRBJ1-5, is DTGVSQNPRHKITKRGQNVTFRCDPISEHNRLYWYRQTLGQGPEFLTYFQNEAQLEKSRLLSDRFSAERPKGSFSTLEIQRTEQGDSAMYLCASSLEVVGRRGGNQPQHFGDGTRLSIL.

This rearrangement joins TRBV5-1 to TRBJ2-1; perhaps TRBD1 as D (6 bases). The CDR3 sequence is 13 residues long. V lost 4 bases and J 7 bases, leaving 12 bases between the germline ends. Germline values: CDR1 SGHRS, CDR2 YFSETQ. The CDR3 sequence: CASSPDSANEQFF. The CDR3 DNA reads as TGCGCCAGCAGCCCGGACAGTGCTAATGAGCAGTTCTTC.

CDR3 amino acids: CASSDPNRGLSTDTQYF. The CDR3 DNA is TGTGCCAGCAGTGATCCCAACAGGGGGCTGAGCACAGATACGCAGTATTTT. The chain is built from TRBV6-1 and TRBJ2-3, with TRBD1 matching 9 bases. The CDR3 contains 17 residues. The germline gives CDR1 MNHNS, CDR2 SASEGT. V shed 3 bases and J 0 bases; nucleotides not matched to a gene: 7.